This T cell receptor (beta chain) appears in the sequencing data of a study of blood T cell repertoires in COVID-19. Study summary: Samples came from the United States, Italy and Spain, spanning acute and convalescent COVID-19. In each case, the material was cDNA or gDNA derived from T cells, B-cell-depleted T cells, or PBMCs.

Enrolled during active infection, Seattle patients were then followed longitudinally. Per the original data handling: Estimates of nucleated cell counts were drawn from the amplification of reference gene primers. Sequencing was performed with immunoSEQ multiplex PCR; in TCRdb, only in-frame clones are kept and a portion is missing. V, J and clone size derive from that table, while D and trimming were established from the DNA sequence. Among around 160,000 clones, around 91% were seen once, and the ten largest hold under 15%. V was trimmed by 4 bases and J by 7 bases, leaving 12 bases between them. The CDR3 totals 12 residues. Germline V gene sequence: CDR1 SGHDT, CDR2 YYEEEE.

The J gene is TRBJ2-7, the V gene TRBV5-6; weak D call: TRBD2 (5 bases). This clonotype was sampled from a man between 18 and 35 years old with COVID-19, enrolled during active disease. Sequenced material: peripheral blood. The CDR3 here is CASSDPQREQYF. CDR3 sequence (DNA): TGTGCCAGCAGCGATCCTCAGCGGGAGCAGTACTTC.